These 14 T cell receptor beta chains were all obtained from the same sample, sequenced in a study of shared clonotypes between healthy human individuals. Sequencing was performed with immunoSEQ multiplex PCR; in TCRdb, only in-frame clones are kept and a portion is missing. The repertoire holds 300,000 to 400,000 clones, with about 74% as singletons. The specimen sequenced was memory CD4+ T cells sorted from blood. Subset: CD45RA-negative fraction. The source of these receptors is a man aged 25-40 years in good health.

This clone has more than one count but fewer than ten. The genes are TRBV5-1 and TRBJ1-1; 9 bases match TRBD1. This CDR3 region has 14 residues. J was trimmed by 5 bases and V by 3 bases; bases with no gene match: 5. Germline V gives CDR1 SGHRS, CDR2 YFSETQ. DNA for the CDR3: TGCGCCAGCAGCTGGAGACAGGGGGGTACTGAAGCTTTCTTT. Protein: CASSWRQGGTEAFF.

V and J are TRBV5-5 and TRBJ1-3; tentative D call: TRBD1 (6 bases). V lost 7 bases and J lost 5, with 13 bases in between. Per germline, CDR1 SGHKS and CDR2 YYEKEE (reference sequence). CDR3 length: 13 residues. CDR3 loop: CASLGHNRNTIYF. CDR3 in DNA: TGTGCCAGCTTGGGACATAATAGAAACACCATATATTTT.

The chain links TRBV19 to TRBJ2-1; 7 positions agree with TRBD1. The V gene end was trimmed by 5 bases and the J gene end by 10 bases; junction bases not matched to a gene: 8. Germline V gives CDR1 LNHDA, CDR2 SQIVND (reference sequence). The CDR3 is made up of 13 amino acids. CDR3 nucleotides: TGTGCCAGTAGTCTCGACAGGGCTCAGGAGCAGTTCTTC. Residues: CASSLDRAQEQFF.

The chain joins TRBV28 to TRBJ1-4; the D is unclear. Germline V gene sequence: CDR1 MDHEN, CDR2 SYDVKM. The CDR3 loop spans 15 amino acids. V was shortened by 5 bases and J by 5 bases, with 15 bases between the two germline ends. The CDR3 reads CASSQINWLNEKLFF. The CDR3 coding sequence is TGTGCCAGCAGTCAAATCAATTGGCTGAATGAAAAACTGTTTTTT.

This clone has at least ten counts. CDR3 protein: CASSDSGTGAFNEQFF. The CDR3 DNA is TGTGCCAGTAGTGACTCCGGGACAGGTGCTTTCAATGAGCAGTTCTTC. V usage is TRBV19 and J usage is TRBJ2-1, with 8 bases that match TRBD1. This CDR3 is 16 amino acids long. V gave up 5 bases and J gave up 6 bases; unmatched junction bases: 12. Germline V gene sequence: CDR1 LNHDA, CDR2 SQIVND (reference sequence).

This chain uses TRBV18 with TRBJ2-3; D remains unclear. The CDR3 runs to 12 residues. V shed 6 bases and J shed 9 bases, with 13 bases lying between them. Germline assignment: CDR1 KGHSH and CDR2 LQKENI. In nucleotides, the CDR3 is TGTGCCAGCTCGCCCGAGGAAGTCACGCAGTATTTT. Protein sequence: CASSPEEVTQYF.

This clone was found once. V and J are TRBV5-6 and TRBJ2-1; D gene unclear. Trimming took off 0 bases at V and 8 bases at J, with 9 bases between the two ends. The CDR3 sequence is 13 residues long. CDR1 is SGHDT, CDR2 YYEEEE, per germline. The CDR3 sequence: CASSLGSGYEQFF. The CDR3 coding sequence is TGTGCCAGCAGCTTGGGGTCGGGCTATGAGCAGTTCTTC.

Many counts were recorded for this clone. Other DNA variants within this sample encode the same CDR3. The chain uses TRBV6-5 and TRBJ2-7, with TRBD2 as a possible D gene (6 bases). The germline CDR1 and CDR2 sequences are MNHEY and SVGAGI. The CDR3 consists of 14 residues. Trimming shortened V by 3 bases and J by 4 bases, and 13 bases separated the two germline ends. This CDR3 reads CASSYKLARYEQYF. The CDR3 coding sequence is TGTGCCAGCAGTTATAAGCTAGCGAGATACGAGCAGTACTTC.

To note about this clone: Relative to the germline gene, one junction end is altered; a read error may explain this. The CDR3 reads CASSEDRGRTDTQYF. DNA of the CDR3: TGTGCCAGCAGCGAAGACAGGGGGAGGACAGATACGCAGTATTTT. The chain employs TRBV14 and TRBJ2-3, with TRBD1 matching over 9 bases. Germline values: CDR1 SGHDN, CDR2 FVKESK. CDR3 length: 15 residues.

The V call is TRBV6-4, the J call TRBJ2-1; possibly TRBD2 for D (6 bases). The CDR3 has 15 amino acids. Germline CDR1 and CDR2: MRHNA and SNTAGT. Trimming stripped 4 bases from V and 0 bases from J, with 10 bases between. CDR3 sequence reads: CASSVGLNSYNEQFF. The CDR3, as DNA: TGTGCCAGCAGTGTGGGACTCAACTCCTACAATGAGCAGTTCTTC.

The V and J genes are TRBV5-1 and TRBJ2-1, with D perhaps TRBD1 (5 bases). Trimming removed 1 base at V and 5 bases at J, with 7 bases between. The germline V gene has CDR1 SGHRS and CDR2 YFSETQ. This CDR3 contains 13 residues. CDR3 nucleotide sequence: TGCGCCAGCAGCTTGATGGGGCACAATGAGCAGTTCTTC. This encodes CASSLMGHNEQFF.

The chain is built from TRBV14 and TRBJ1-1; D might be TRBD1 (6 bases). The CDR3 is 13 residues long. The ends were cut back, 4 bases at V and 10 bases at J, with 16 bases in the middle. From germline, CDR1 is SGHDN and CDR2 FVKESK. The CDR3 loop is CASSRRDTRGAFF. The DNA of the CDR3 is TGTGCCAGCAGCCGAAGGGACACCCGAGGAGCTTTCTTT.

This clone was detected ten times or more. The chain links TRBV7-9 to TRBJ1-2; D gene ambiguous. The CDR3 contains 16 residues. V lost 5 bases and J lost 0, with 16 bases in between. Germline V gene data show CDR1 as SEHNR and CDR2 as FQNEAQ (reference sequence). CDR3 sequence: CASSTDSNSANYGYTF. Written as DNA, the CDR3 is TGTGCCAGCAGCACAGATTCAAATAGTGCTAACTATGGCTACACCTTC.

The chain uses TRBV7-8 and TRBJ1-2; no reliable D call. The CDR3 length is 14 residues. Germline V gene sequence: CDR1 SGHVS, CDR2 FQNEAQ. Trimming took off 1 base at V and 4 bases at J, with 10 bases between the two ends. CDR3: CASSLVGRGYGYTF. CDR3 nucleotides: TGTGCCAGCAGCTTAGTTGGCAGAGGCTATGGCTACACCTTC.